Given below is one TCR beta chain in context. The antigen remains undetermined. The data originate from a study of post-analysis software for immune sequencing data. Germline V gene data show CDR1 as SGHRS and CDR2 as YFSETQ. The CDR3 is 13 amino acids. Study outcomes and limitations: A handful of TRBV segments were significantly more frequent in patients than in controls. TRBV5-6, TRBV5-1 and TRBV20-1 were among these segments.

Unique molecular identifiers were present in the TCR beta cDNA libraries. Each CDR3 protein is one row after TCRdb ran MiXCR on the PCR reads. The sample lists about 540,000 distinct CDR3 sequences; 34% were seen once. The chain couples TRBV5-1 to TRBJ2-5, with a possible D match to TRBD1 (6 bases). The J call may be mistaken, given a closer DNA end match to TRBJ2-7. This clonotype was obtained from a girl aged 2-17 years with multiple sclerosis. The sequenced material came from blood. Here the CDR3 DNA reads TGCGCCAGCAGCTCTCTGGACAGCCACGAGCAGTACTTC. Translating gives CASSSLDSHEQYF.